Shown below are 20 T cell receptor beta chains from a single sample sequenced in a study of cytomegalovirus exposure and HLA in healthy donors. In the PCR, 60 Vbeta and 13 Jbeta primers were used. The repertoire was sequenced with immunoSEQ multiplex PCR; TCRdb's copy has only in-frame clones and lacks some. The sample includes 150,000 to 200,000 clones, about 70% seen only once; the top ten take 8% to 13%. Source material: PBMCs. The source is a young man in good health and CMV-seropositive.

The chain combines TRBV5-1 with TRBJ2-5; 10 positions agree with TRBD1. CDR1 and CDR2 from the germline V gene are SGHRS and YFSETQ. V dropped 4 bases and J dropped 4; count of bases not matched to a gene: 13. The CDR3 is made up of 17 amino acids. The CDR3 DNA is TGCGCCAGCAGCCGTCTCCGACAGGGGGCGCGAGGAGAGACCCAGTACTTC. This translates into CASSRLRQGARGETQYF.

This clone was detected only a few times. The chain employs TRBV6-5 and TRBJ1-4; TRBD1 is a possible D gene (5 bases). Germline loops: CDR1 MNHEY, CDR2 SVGAGI. Trimming pared 5 bases from V and 8 bases from J, leaving 9 bases between. The CDR3 is made up of 12 amino acids. In DNA, the CDR3 is TGTGCCAGCAGTGGCTCAGGGGAAAAACTGTTTTTT. Encoded protein: CASSGSGEKLFF.

Only a few counts were recorded for this clone. V usage is TRBV30 and J usage is TRBJ2-7; TRBD2 matches at 7 bases. The CDR3 length is 14 residues. The V gene end was trimmed by 7 bases and the J gene end by 8 bases; junction bases not matched to a gene: 17. Germline V gene lookup returns CDR1 GTSNPN and CDR2 SVGIG (reference sequence). The CDR3 reads CALIPGLVGSQQYF. CDR3 DNA sequence: TGTGCCTTGATTCCCGGACTAGTCGGATCGCAGCAGTACTTC. The full variable domain, its missing parts supplied by reference TRBV30 and TRBJ2-7, is SQTIHQWPATLVQPVGSPLSLECTVEGTSNPNLYWYRQAAGRGLQLLFYSVGIGQISSEVPQNLSASRPQDRQFILSSKKLLLSDSGFYLCALIPGLVGSQQYFGPGTRLTVT.

This sequence joins TRBV4-1 and TRBJ2-5; 9 positions agree with TRBD2. The J call could be wrong; TRBJ2-7 is a better fit for the DNA end. Germline CDR1 reads MGHRA; CDR2 reads YSYEKL. CDR3 size: 15 residues. This chain's CDR3 is CASSQWTSATYEQYF. CDR3 DNA: TGCGCCAGCAGCCAATGGACTAGCGCAACCTACGAGCAGTACTTC.

In nucleotides, the CDR3 is TGTGCCAGCAGGGAGGGACAGGGACGTGGGGAGCAGTACTTC. Protein product: CASREGQGRGEQYF. The chain recombines TRBV6-5 with TRBJ2-7; 9 positions match TRBD1. The CDR3 covers 14 residues. With 6 bases clipped from V and 7 bases from J, the junction kept 10 bases outside the gene matches. Germline V gene lookup returns CDR1 MNHEY and CDR2 SVGAGI.

The rearrangement joins TRBV10-1 to TRBJ2-1, with TRBD2 as a possible D gene (6 bases). The CDR3 covers 14 residues. Looked up from germline, CDR1 is WNHNN and CDR2 is SYGVQD (reference sequence). V lost 2 bases and J lost 6, with 11 bases in between. The CDR3 sequence is CASSEAGSFNEQFF. The CDR3 DNA follows: TGCGCCAGCAGTGAGGCGGGAAGTTTCAATGAGCAGTTCTTC.

This clone has a handful of counts. The V gene is TRBV27, the J gene TRBJ2-1; D not resolved. Per germline, CDR1 MNHEY and CDR2 SMNVEV (reference sequence). There are 11 residues in the CDR3. Between the trimmed V and J ends, which lost 6 bases and 4 bases, there was a span of 4 bases. This CDR3 is CASRQYNEQFF. Written as DNA, the CDR3 is TGTGCCAGCAGACAATACAATGAGCAGTTCTTC.

This sequence joins TRBV6-5 and TRBJ1-4; TRBD1 matches at 7 bases. This CDR3 has 15 amino acids. CDR1 is MNHEY, CDR2 SVGAGI, per germline. V shed 0 bases and J 7 bases; nucleotides not matched to a gene: 5. The CDR3 loop reads CASSYSTGVGEKLFF. The CDR3 nucleotides are TGTGCCAGCAGTTACTCTACAGGGGTGGGTGAAAAACTGTTTTTT.

The rearrangement uses TRBV28 and TRBJ1-1, with a weak D call TRBD1 (5 bases). The V and J ends lost 1 base and 1 base respectively, with 13 bases between them. This CDR3 has 16 residues. Germline assignment: CDR1 MDHEN and CDR2 SYDVKM. For the CDR3, the DNA is TGTGCCAGCAGTTTATTAAGGGGCTTCGGGAACACTGAAGCTTTCTTT. Amino acid sequence: CASSLLRGFGNTEAFF. Full variable domain (missing parts from reference TRBV28 and TRBJ1-1): DVKVTQSSRYLVKRTGEKVFLECVQDMDHENMFWYRQDPGLGLRLIYFSYDVKMKEKGDIPEGYSVSREKKERFSLILESASTNQTSMYLCASSLLRGFGNTEAFFGQGTRLTVV.

This clone was found once. The chain joins TRBV2 to TRBJ2-5, with D possibly being TRBD2 (5 bases). This CDR3 comprises 13 residues. Germline CDR1 SNHLY, CDR2 FYNNEI. Deletions cut 6 bases from V and 1 base from J, with 9 bases between. CDR3 sequence reads: CASRGGSQETQYF. As DNA, the CDR3 is TGTGCCAGCAGAGGCGGGTCCCAAGAGACCCAGTACTTC.

The gene calls are TRBV2 and TRBJ2-1, with TRBD2 as a possible D gene (5 bases). The CDR3 has 15 residues. Germline-derived CDR1 and CDR2 are SNHLY and FYNNEI. V was trimmed by 6 bases and J by 9 bases, leaving 21 bases between them. CDR3 residues: CASSTQPLADSEQFF. The CDR3 nucleotides read TGTGCCAGCAGCACCCAGCCCCTAGCCGACTCTGAGCAGTTCTTC.

This chain joins TRBV5-1 and TRBJ1-2; possible D gene TRBD1, 6 bases. CDR3 length: 13 residues. Trimming pared 3 bases from V and 2 bases from J, leaving 8 bases between. CDR1 SGHRS and CDR2 YFSETQ come from the germline V gene. This CDR3 reads CASSYRVNYGYTF. The CDR3 DNA reads as TGCGCCAGCAGCTACAGGGTAAACTATGGCTACACCTTC.

In this sample, this clone turned up a few times. This chain uses TRBV6-5 with TRBJ2-2, with 11 bases lining up with TRBD2. The V gene's germline CDR1 is MNHEY and CDR2 SVGAGI. There are 14 residues in the CDR3. Germline trimming cut 8 bases from V and 3 bases from J; bases unmatched to any gene: 2. The CDR3 loop is CASSLAGDTGELFF. The CDR3 coding sequence is TGTGCCAGCTCACTAGCGGGAGACACCGGGGAGCTGTTTTTT.

The gene calls are TRBV27 and TRBJ2-1; 7 bases fit TRBD2. Trimming took 2 bases from V and 14 from J; bases not matched to a gene: 6. Germline loops: CDR1 MNHEY, CDR2 SMNVEV (reference sequence). The CDR3 is 12 amino acids. Here the CDR3 reads CASSLAGVGEFF. CDR3 nucleotide sequence: TGTGCCAGCAGTTTAGCGGGGGTTGGGGAGTTCTTC.

This clone was recorded only once. The chain has TRBV7-8 and TRBJ2-5; D might be TRBD1 (6 bases). V was trimmed by 3 bases and J by 2 bases, leaving 10 bases between them. This CDR3 has 14 amino acids. Germline lookup yields CDR1 SGHVS and CDR2 FQNEAQ. The DNA for the CDR3 is TGTGCCAGCAGCTTGGGGGCGGGTCAAGAGACCCAGTACTTC. Protein sequence: CASSLGAGQETQYF.

Notes on this clone: The junction and the germline gene differ at one end; a read error may be behind it. V gene TRBV7-2 combines with J gene TRBJ1-1, with D possibly matching TRBD1 (5 bases). The CDR3 runs to 13 residues. Germline V CDR1 and CDR2: SGHTA, FQGNSA. Here the CDR3 DNA reads TGTGCCAGCAGCTTAGATCAGGGCACTGGAGCTTTCTTT. Its protein product is CASSLDQGTGAFF.

The chain employs TRBV27 and TRBJ2-5; the match to TRBD2 covers 7 bases. This CDR3 region has 15 residues. The trim removed 3 bases at V and 2 bases at J, leaving 6 bases unmatched. Per the germline V gene, CDR1 is MNHEY and CDR2 is SMNVEV (reference sequence). CDR3 sequence: CASSLGGVGQETQYF. DNA of the CDR3: TGTGCCAGCAGTTTGGGGGGGGTGGGACAAGAGACCCAGTACTTC.

The chain is built from TRBV10-3 and TRBJ2-7; D is undetermined. The germline gives CDR1 ENHRY, CDR2 SYGVKD. The V gene lost 0 bases and the J gene lost 3 bases, with 9 bases spanning the gap. The CDR3 is 14 residues long. CDR3 in amino acids: CAISESANLYEQYF. The CDR3 bases are TGTGCCATCAGTGAGTCTGCTAACCTCTACGAGCAGTACTTC.

The rearrangement uses TRBV2 and TRBJ2-7; the D gene is possibly TRBD1 (5 bases). The CDR3 loop spans 15 amino acids. Germline values: CDR1 SNHLY, CDR2 FYNNEI. The V end was cut by 7 bases, the J end by 0 bases, with 16 bases between. The CDR3 region is CASIVTNRLSYEQYF. The CDR3 DNA is TGTGCCAGCATAGTAACGAACAGGCTCTCCTACGAGCAGTACTTC.

The V call is TRBV5-1, the J call TRBJ2-3; TRBD2 matches at 10 bases. J was trimmed by 0 bases and V by 8 bases; bases with no gene match: 3. This CDR3 spans 14 amino acids. Germline CDR1 is SGHRS and CDR2 is YFSETQ. The chain's CDR3 is CASSGLASTDTQYF. The DNA of the CDR3 is TGCGCCAGTTCGGGACTAGCGAGCACAGATACGCAGTATTTT.